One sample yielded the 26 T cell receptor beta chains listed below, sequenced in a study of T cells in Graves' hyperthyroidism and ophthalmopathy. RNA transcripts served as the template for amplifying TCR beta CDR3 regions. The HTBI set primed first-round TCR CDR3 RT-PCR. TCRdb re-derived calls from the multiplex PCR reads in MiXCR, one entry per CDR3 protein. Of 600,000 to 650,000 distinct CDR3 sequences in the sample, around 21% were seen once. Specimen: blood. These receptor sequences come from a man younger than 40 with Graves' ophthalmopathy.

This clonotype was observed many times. The CDR3 sequence is CAWSGPRLEAFF. The DNA for the CDR3 is TGTGCCTGGAGCGGACCCAGGCTTGAAGCTTTCTTT. The chain recombines TRBV30 with TRBJ1-1; D unclear. Trimming shortened V by 3 bases and J by 7 bases, and 12 bases separated the two germline ends. Germline V lookup: CDR1 GTSNPN, CDR2 SVGIG (reference sequence). The length of the CDR3 is 12 residues.

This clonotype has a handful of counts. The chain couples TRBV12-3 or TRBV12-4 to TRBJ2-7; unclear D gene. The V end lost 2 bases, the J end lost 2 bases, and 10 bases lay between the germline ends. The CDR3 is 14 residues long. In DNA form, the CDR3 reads TGTGCCAGCAGTTTATACCCTCAGCCCTACGAGCAGTACTTC. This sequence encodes CASSLYPQPYEQYF.

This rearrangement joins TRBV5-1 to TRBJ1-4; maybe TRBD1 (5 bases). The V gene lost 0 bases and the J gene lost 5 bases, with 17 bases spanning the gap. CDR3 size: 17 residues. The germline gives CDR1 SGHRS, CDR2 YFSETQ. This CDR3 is CASSLEARRDGNEKLFF. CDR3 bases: TGCGCCAGCAGCTTGGAAGCGAGGCGGGACGGAAATGAAAAACTGTTTTTT.

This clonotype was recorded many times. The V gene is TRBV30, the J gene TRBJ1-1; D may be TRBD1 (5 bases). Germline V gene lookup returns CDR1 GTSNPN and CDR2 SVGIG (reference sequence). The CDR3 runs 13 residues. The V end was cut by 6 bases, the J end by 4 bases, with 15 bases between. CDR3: CACQGSQSTEAFF. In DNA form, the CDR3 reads TGTGCCTGCCAGGGATCCCAGAGCACTGAAGCTTTCTTT.

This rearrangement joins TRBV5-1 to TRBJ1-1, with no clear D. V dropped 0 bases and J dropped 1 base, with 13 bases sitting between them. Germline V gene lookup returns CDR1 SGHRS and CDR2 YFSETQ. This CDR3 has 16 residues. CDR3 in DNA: TGCGCCAGCAGCTTGGCCGGTTGGACGGAGAACACTGAAGCTTTCTTT. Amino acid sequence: CASSLAGWTENTEAFF.

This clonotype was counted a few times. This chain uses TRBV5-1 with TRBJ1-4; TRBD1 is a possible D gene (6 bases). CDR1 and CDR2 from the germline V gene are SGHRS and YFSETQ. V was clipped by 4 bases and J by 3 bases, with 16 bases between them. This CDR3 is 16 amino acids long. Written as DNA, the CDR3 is TGCGCCAGCAGCGTACAGGGAAGAGGGGCTAATGAAAAACTGTTTTTT. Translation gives CASSVQGRGANEKLFF.

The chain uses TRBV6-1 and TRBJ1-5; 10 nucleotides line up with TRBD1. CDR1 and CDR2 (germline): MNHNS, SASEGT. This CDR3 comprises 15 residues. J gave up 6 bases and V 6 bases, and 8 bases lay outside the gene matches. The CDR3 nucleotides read TGTGCCAGCAGGGGGACAGGGGTTGAGGGTCAGCCCCAGCATTTT. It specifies CASRGTGVEGQPQHF.

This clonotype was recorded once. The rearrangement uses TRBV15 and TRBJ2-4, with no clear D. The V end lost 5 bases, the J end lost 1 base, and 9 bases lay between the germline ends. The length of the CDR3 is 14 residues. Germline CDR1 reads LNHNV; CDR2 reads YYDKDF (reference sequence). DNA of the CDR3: TGTGCCACCAGCCTCGGACGTGCCAAAAACATTCAGTACTTC. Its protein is CATSLGRAKNIQYF.

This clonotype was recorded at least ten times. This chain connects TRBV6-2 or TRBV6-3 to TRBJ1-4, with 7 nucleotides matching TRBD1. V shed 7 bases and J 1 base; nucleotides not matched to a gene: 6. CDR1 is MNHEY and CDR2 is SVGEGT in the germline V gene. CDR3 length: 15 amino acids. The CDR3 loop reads CASTEGTVTNEKLFF. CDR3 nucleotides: TGTGCCAGCACCGAAGGGACAGTAACTAATGAAAAACTGTTTTTT.

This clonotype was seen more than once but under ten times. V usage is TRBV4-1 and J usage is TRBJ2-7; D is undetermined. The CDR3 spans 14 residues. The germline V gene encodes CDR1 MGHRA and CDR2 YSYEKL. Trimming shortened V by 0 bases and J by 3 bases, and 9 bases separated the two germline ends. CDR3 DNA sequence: TGCGCCAGCAGCCAAGATAGTGCCAGCTACGAGCAGTACTTC. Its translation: CASSQDSASYEQYF.

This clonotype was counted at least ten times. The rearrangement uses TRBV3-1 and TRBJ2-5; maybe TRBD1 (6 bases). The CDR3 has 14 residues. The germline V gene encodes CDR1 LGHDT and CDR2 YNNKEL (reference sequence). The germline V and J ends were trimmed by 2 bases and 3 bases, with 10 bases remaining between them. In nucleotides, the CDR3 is TGTGCCAGCAGCCAACTCCGGACAGAAGAGACCCAGTACTTC. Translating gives CASSQLRTEETQYF.

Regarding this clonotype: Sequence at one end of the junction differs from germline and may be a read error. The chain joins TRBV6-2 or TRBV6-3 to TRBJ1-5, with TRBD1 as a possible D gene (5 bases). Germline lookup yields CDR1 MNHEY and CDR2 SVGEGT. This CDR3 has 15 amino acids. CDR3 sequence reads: CVSSIGGDLMEPQHF. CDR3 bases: TGTGTCAGCAGCATTGGGGGGGACTTAATGGAGCCCCAGCATTTT.

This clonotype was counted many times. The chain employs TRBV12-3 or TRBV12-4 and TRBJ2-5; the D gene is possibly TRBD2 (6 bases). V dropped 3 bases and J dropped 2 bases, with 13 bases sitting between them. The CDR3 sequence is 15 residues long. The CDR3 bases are TGTGCCAGCAGTTTTCTAGCGAGAAGACAAGAGACCCAGTACTTC. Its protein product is CASSFLARRQETQYF.

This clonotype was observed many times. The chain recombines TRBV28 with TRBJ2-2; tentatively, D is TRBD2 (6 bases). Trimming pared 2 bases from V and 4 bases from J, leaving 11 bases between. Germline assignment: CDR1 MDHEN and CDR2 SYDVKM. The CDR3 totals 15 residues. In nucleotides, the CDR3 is TGTGCCAGCAGTTTAGGCGGGATGGGCACCGGGGAGCTGTTTTTT. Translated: CASSLGGMGTGELFF.

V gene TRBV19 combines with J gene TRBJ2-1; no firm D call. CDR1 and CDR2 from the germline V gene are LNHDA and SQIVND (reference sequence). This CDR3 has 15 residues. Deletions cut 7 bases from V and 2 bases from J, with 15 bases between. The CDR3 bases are TGTGCCAGTACGGGTCGCGGAACCCCCTACAATGAGCAGTTCTTC. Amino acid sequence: CASTGRGTPYNEQFF.

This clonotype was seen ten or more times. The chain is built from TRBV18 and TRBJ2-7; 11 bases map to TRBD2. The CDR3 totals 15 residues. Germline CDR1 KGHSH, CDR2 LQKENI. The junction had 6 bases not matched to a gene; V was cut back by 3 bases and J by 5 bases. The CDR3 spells CASSPASGRKHEQYF. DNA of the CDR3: TGTGCCAGCTCACCGGCTAGCGGGAGGAAGCACGAGCAGTACTTC.

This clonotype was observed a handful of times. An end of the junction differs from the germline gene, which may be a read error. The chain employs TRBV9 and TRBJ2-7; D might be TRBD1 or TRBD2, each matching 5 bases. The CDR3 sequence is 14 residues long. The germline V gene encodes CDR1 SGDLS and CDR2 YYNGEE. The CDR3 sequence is CASGVSPGTHEQYF. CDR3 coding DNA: TGTGCCAGCGGCGTATCCCCAGGGACGCACGAGCAGTACTTC.

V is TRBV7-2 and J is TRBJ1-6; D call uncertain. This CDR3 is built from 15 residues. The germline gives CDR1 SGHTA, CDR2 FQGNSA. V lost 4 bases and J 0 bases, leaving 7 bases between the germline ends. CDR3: CASSSRVSYNSPLHF. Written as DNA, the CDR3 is TGTGCCAGCAGCTCCAGAGTCTCCTATAATTCACCCCTCCACTTT.

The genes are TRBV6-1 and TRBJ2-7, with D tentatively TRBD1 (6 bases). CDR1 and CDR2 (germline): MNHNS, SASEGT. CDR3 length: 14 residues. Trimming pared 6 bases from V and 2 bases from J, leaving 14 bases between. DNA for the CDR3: TGTGCCAGCAGGGCTAGACAGGATCCCTACGAGCAGTACTTC. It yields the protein CASRARQDPYEQYF.

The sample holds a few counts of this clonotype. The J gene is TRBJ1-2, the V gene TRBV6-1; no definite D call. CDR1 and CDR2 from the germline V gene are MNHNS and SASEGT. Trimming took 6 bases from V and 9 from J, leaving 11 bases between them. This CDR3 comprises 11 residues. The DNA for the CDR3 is TGTGCCAGCAGAAATCTGGGGAGCTACACCTTC. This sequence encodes CASRNLGSYTF.

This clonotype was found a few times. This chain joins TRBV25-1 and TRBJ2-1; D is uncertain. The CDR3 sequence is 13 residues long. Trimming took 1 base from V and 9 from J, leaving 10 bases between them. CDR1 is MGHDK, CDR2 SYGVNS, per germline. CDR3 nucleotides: TGTGCCAGCAGTGAATCGGTGGGCTCTGAGCAGTTCTTC. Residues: CASSESVGSEQFF.

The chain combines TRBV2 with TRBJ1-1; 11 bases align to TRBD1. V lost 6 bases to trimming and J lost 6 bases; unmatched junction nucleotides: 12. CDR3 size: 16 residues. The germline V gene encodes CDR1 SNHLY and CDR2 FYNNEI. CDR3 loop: CASRLNGGQGVAEAFF. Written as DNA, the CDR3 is TGTGCCAGCAGACTCAACGGGGGACAGGGGGTCGCTGAAGCTTTCTTT. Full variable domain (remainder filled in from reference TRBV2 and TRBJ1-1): EPEVTQTPSHQVTQMGQEVILRCVPISNHLYFYWYRQILGQKVEFLVSFYNNEISEKSEIFDDQFSVERPDGSNFTLKIRSTKLEDSAMYFCASRLNGGQGVAEAFFGQGTRLTVV.

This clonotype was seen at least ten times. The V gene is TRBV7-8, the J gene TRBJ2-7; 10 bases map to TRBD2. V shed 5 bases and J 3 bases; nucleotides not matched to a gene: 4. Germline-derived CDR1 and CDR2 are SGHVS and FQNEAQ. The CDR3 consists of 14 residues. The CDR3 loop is CASSPRTSGYEQYF. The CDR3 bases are TGTGCCAGCAGCCCCCGGACTAGCGGCTACGAGCAGTACTTC.

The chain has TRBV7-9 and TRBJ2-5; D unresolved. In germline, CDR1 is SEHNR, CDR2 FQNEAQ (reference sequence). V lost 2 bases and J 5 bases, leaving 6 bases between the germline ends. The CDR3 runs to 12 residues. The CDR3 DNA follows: TGTGCCAGCAGCTTACTCGACGAGACCCAGTACTTC. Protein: CASSLLDETQYF.

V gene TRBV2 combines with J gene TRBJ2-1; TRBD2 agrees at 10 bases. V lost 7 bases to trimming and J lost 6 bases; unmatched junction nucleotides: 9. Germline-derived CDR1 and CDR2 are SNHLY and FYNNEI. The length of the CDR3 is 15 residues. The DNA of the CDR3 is TGTGCCAGCACGGTGGGGAGCGGGAGGGGCAATGAGCAGTTCTTC. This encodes CASTVGSGRGNEQFF.

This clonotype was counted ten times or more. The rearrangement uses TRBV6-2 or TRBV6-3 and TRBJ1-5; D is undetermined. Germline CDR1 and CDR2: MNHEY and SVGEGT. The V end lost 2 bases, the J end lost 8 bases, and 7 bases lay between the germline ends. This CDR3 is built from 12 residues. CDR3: CASSYSSKPQHF. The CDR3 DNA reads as TGTGCCAGCAGTTACAGTAGTAAGCCCCAGCATTTT.